This paragraph covers one TCR delta chain sequence. Being one base from a much bigger clone, this may be a read error. These data come from a study of gamma-delta chains in newborns, infants, children. Study in general: Innate gammadelta T cells reportedly expand polyclonally right after birth, driven by microbial exposure, per the title.

The CDR3 spans 19 residues. CDR1 is GEAIGNYY and CDR2 is EKD in the germline V gene. TCRdb ran CATT on the reads. The table records some 6,100 delta-chain clones, around 2.5% of them present only once. The V and J genes are TRDV2 and TRDJ3; 11 nucleotides align to TRDD3. The sequenced material came from blood. The receptor's source is a child who was a newborn, infant or young child, either healthy, febrile or measles-vaccinated (not recorded which). The CDR3 coding sequence is TGTGCCTGTGACTCTGTGGGGGATACGCGCTCCAGGGACACCCGACAGATGTTTTTC. Translated, it gives CACDSVGDTRSRDTRQMFF.